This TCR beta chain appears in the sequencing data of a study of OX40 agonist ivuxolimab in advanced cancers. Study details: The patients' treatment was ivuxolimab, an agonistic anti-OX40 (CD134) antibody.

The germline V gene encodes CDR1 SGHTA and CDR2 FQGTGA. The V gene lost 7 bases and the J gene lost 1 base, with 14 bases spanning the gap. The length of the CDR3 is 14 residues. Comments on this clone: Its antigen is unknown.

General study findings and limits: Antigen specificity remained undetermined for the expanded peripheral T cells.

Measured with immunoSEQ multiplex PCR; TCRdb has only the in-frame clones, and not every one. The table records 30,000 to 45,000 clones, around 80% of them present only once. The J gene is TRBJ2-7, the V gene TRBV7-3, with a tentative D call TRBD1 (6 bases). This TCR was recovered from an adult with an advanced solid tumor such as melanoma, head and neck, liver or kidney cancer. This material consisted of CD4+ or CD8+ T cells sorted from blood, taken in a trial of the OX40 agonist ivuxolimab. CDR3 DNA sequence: TGTGCCAGCAAAGAGACAGGCGGATCCTACGAGCAGTACTTC. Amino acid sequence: CASKETGGSYEQYF.